These 20 T cell receptor beta chains were sequenced from one sample in a study of cytotoxic CD8 clonotypes in ibrutinib-treated CLL. TCRdb keeps only in-frame clones here, not all; method: immunoSEQ multiplex PCR. The table has 140,000 or so clones, over 60% seen once; the top ten hold about 13%. Source: PBMCs, taken after 12 months of ibrutinib treatment. Receptor source: a human donor with chronic lymphocytic leukemia.

The chain couples TRBV7-9 to TRBJ2-2; tentatively, D is TRBD1 (6 bases). CDR3 size: 14 residues. Trimming stripped 9 bases from V and 6 bases from J, with 17 bases between. The germline gives CDR1 SEHNR, CDR2 FQNEAQ (reference sequence). The CDR3 DNA sequence: TGTGCCAGTAACCCTCAGGGGCCCCCCGGGGAGCTGTTTTTT. This sequence encodes CASNPQGPPGELFF.

V gene TRBV30 combines with J gene TRBJ1-1, with a weak D call TRBD1 (5 bases). The length of the CDR3 is 18 residues. The germline CDR1 and CDR2 sequences are GTSNPN and SVGIG (reference sequence). V was clipped by 4 bases and J by 1 base, with 25 bases between them. In DNA, the CDR3 is TGTGCCTGGACTGGGGGGGGAGTTGGACCGGACCGGAACACTGAAGCTTTCTTT. Translating it yields CAWTGGGVGPDRNTEAFF.

There are a few counts of this clone. The rearrangement links TRBV7-3 to TRBJ1-1; no clear D. Germline V gene data show CDR1 as SGHTA and CDR2 as FQGTGA. The CDR3 length is 13 residues. Trimming removed 3 bases at V and 1 base at J, with 6 bases between. CDR3 protein: CASSFATNTEAFF. The CDR3 nucleotides read TGTGCCAGCAGCTTCGCCACGAACACTGAAGCTTTCTTT.

This clone has only a few counts. V usage is TRBV15 and J usage is TRBJ2-7; D gene ambiguous. Germline V gene sequence: CDR1 LNHNV, CDR2 YYDKDF (reference sequence). CDR3 length equals 14 residues. Trimming took 1 base from V and 0 from J, leaving 7 bases between them. CDR3 sequence (DNA): TGTGCCACCAGCAGAGTACAGCACTCCTACGAGCAGTACTTC. It translates to CATSRVQHSYEQYF.

The gene calls are TRBV6-5 and TRBJ1-1; TRBD1 is a possible D gene (6 bases). Germline assignment: CDR1 MNHEY and CDR2 SVGAGI. The CDR3 has 15 residues. Trimming pared 2 bases from V and 3 bases from J, leaving 13 bases between. DNA of the CDR3: TGTGCCAGCAGTTACCAGCTGGACAGATACACTGAAGCTTTCTTT. Residues: CASSYQLDRYTEAFF.

This rearrangement joins TRBV4-2 to TRBJ2-7, with D possibly being TRBD2 (6 bases). The germline V gene encodes CDR1 LGHNA and CDR2 YNFKEQ. Deletions cut 4 bases from V and 0 bases from J, with 13 bases between. The CDR3 is 15 amino acids. The CDR3 DNA is TGTGCCAGCAGCCGACCGGGGACTTACTCCTACGAGCAGTACTTC. Translation: CASSRPGTYSYEQYF.

Remarks on this clone: One end of the junction is discordant with germline, which a read error may explain. The chain combines TRBV19 with TRBJ2-1; the D gene is possibly TRBD2 (5 bases). Germline CDR1 and CDR2: LNHDA and SQIVND (reference sequence). The CDR3 is made up of 11 amino acids. The CDR3 spells CASADGELMVF. The CDR3 region has the DNA TGTGCCAGTGCAGACGGGGAGCTTATGGTCTTC.

The chain's CDR3 is CASSLTGAGNQPQHF. CDR3 coding DNA: TGTGCCAGCAGTTTGACAGGGGCAGGCAATCAGCCCCAGCATTTT. This chain joins TRBV27 and TRBJ1-5, with 8 bases that match TRBD1. With V trimmed by 3 bases and J by 2 bases, 3 bases remained unmatched. The V gene's germline CDR1 is MNHEY and CDR2 SMNVEV (reference sequence). The CDR3 consists of 15 residues.

The CDR3 nucleotides are TGTGCCAGCAGCTTCGACCTAGGACAGGGGGATCAGCCCCAGCATTTT. Its translation is CASSFDLGQGDQPQHF. The chain recombines TRBV7-9 with TRBJ1-5; 10 nucleotides match TRBD1. Germline loops: CDR1 SEHNR, CDR2 FQNEAQ (reference sequence). Trimming at V came to 3 bases and at J to 5 bases, leaving 7 bases not matched to a gene. The CDR3 consists of 16 residues.

The chain combines TRBV4-1 with TRBJ2-1; 9 bases match TRBD2. The V gene end was trimmed by 0 bases and the J gene end by 8 bases; junction bases not matched to a gene: 11. CDR1 is MGHRA and CDR2 is YSYEKL in the germline V gene. The CDR3 covers 17 residues. The CDR3 spells CASSQDGAGGPSDEQFF. The CDR3 region has the DNA TGCGCCAGCAGCCAAGATGGGGCGGGAGGGCCCTCAGATGAGCAGTTCTTC.

This clone has a single count. This sequence joins TRBV7-6 and TRBJ1-2, with D uncertain. The germline V gene has CDR1 SGHVS and CDR2 FNYEAQ. Trimming cost V 1 base and J 4 bases, with 16 bases left between them. The CDR3 has 16 amino acids. The CDR3 DNA is TGTGCCAGCAGCTTAGAGGGCCAGGCTGGACCCTATGGCTACACCTTC. This sequence encodes CASSLEGQAGPYGYTF.

The DNA of the CDR3 is TGTGCCAGCAGCGTCGACACGAACACCGGGGAGCTGTTTTTT. Translated, it gives CASSVDTNTGELFF. The rearrangement uses TRBV7-9 and TRBJ2-2; D uncertain. CDR3 size: 14 residues. Germline-derived CDR1 and CDR2 are SEHNR and FQNEAQ (reference sequence). V was trimmed by 5 bases and J by 0 bases, leaving 7 bases between them.

The CDR3 DNA follows: TGTGCCAGTAGTATAGTTAGGATAGCCGGGGAGCTGTTTTTT. Amino acids: CASSIVRIAGELFF. The J gene is TRBJ2-2, the V gene TRBV19; D not certain. Germline CDR1 reads LNHDA; CDR2 reads SQIVND (reference sequence). V gave up 1 base and J gave up 6 bases, with 9 bases separating them. The CDR3 spans 14 residues.

This sequence joins TRBV27 and TRBJ2-1; D not resolved. Deletions cut 3 bases from V and 1 base from J, with 7 bases between. CDR1 MNHEY and CDR2 SMNVEV come from the germline V gene (reference sequence). This CDR3 contains 14 residues. CDR3 in DNA: TGTGCCAGCAGTTTTGGGGTGTCCTACAATGAGCAGTTCTTC. Translation: CASSFGVSYNEQFF.

The chain joins TRBV29-1 to TRBJ1-3, with 7 positions matching TRBD1. V trimming: 4 bases; J trimming: 4 bases; junction bases outside the gene matches: 4. The CDR3 sequence is 13 residues long. Germline V gene sequence: CDR1 SQVTM, CDR2 ANQGSEA. CDR3 DNA: TGCAGCGTTGGCGGGACAGCCGGAAACACCATATATTTT. It encodes CSVGGTAGNTIYF.

V usage is TRBV18 and J usage is TRBJ1-2; D may be TRBD1 (6 bases). Germline CDR1 and CDR2: KGHSH and LQKENI. V was cut by 6 bases and J by 3 bases, with 14 bases left in between. This CDR3 has 14 residues. CDR3 sequence: CASSPTHRDYGYTF. For the CDR3, the DNA is TGTGCCAGCTCCCCTACCCACAGGGACTATGGCTACACCTTC.

The genes are TRBV27 and TRBJ2-7; 9 bases are a match to TRBD1. CDR1 and CDR2 (germline): MNHEY, SMNVEV (reference sequence). V was clipped by 8 bases and J by 1 base; unmatched bases: 6. This CDR3 is 14 amino acids long. In DNA form, the CDR3 reads TGTGCCAGCCGTTCGACAGGGGGGTCCTACGAGCAGTACTTC. This encodes CASRSTGGSYEQYF.

This clone was seen a single time. The chain recombines TRBV19 with TRBJ2-6; 10 nucleotides match TRBD1. J was trimmed by 1 base and V by 6 bases; bases with no gene match: 6. In germline, CDR1 is LNHDA, CDR2 SQIVND (reference sequence). The CDR3 contains 17 residues. The CDR3 sequence: CASSRQGASSGANVLTF. In DNA, the CDR3 is TGTGCCAGTAGCCGACAGGGGGCTTCATCTGGGGCCAACGTCCTGACTTTC.

The chain links TRBV11-2 to TRBJ2-7; D may be TRBD1 (5 bases). Trimming removed 4 bases from V and 6 bases from J, with 16 bases in between. The CDR3 runs to 14 residues. Looked up from germline, CDR1 is SGHAT and CDR2 is FQNNGV. CDR3 protein: CASSSNGGALEQYF. The CDR3, as DNA: TGTGCCAGCAGCTCCAACGGTGGGGCCCTCGAGCAGTACTTC.

The gene calls are TRBV19 and TRBJ1-2; 9 positions agree with TRBD1. V shed 7 bases and J 4 bases; nucleotides not matched to a gene: 13. The CDR3 runs to 16 residues. The germline V gene has CDR1 LNHDA and CDR2 SQIVND (reference sequence). The CDR3 sequence: CASKPDRGGFGYGYTF. CDR3 DNA sequence: TGTGCCAGTAAACCGGACAGGGGCGGATTTGGCTATGGCTACACCTTC.